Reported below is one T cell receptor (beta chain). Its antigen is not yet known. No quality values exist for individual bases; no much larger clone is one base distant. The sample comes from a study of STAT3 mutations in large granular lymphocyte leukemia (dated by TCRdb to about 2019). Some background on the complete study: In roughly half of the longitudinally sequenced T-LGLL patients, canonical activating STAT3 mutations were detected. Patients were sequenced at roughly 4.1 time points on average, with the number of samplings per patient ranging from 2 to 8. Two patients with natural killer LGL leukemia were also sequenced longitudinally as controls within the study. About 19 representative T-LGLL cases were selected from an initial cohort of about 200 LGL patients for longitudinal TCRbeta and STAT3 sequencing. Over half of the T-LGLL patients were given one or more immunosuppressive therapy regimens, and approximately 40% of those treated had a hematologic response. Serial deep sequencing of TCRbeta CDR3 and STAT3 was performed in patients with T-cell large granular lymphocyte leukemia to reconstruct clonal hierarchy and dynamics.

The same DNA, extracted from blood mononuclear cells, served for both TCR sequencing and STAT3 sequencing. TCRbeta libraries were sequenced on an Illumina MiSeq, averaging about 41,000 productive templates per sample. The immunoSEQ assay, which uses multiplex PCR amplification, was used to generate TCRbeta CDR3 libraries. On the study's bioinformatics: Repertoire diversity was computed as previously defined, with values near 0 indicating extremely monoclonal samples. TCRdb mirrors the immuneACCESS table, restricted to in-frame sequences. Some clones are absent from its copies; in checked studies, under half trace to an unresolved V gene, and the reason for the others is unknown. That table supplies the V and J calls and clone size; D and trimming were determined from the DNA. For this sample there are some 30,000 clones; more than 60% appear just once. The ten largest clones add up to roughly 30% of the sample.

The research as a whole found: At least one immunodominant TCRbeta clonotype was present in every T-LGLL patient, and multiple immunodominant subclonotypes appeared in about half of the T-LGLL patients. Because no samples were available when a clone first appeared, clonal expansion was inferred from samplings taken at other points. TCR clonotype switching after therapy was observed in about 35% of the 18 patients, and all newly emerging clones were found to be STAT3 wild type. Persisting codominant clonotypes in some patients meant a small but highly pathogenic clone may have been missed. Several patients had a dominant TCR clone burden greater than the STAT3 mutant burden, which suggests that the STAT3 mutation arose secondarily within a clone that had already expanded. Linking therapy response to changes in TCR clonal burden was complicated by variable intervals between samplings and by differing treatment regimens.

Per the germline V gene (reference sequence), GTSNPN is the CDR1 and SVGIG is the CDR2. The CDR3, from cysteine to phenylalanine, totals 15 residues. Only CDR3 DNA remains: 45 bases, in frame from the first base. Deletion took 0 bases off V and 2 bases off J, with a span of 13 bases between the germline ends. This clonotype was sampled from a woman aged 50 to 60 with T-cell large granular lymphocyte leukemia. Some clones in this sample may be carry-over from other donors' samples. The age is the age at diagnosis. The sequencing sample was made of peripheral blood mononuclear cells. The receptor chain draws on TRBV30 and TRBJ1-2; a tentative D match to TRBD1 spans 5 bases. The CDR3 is CAWSVHLQGNYGYTF. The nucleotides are TGTGCCTGGAGTGTACACCTCCAGGGAAACTATGGCTACACCTTC.